Listed below are T cell receptor beta chains from one sample, sequenced in a study of tumor and adjacent non-tumor tissue in lung cancer. TCRdb reanalysed the multiplex PCR reads using MiXCR and keeps one entry per CDR3 protein. The sample includes approximately 79,000 distinct CDR3 sequences, approximately 57% seen only once; the top ten take 15%. The sample comprised lung tumor tissue. These TCRs come from a man in his 70s with non-small cell lung cancer. CDR3s include the opening cysteine and the closing phenylalanine or tryptophan. Each record gives: J gene, V gene, CDR3 protein.

J: TRBJ2-7; V: TRBV6-5; CDR3: CASSSRQGSGEQYF
J: TRBJ1-2; V: TRBV6-1; CDR3: CASSETGGSTYGYTF
J: TRBJ1-1; V: TRBV10-2; CDR3: CASRENAGTTTEAFF
J: TRBJ2-3; V: TRBV11-1; CDR3: CASSLLGRGTVRQYF
J: TRBJ2-3; V: TRBV11-2; CDR3: CACSSLGTSGSTDTQYF
J: TRBJ2-3; V: TRBV11-2; CDR3: CVSSLDRMTSTDTQYF
J: TRBJ2-7; V: TRBV6-5; CDR3: CASSYFFGTGIYEQYF
J: TRBJ1-1; V: TRBV11-2; CDR3: CASSLYLGPKEAFF
J: TRBJ2-4; V: TRBV6-6; CDR3: CAGSSSGQEAKNIHYF
J: TRBJ1-1; V: TRBV7-9; CDR3: CASSSRKAGDGAFF
J: TRBJ2-3; V: TRBV14; CDR3: CASSQGGGVGTDTQCF